A selection of T cell receptor beta chains follows, all from one sample in a study of OX40 agonist ivuxolimab in advanced cancers. TCRdb keeps only in-frame clones here, not all; method: immunoSEQ multiplex PCR. The sample comprises tens of thousands of clones, around 90% of which are singletons, and roughly 25% rests with the top ten. This specimen consisted of CD4+ or CD8+ T cells sorted from blood, obtained in a trial of the OX40 agonist ivuxolimab. All receptors come from an adult with an advanced solid tumor such as melanoma, head and neck, liver or kidney cancer. The CDR3 runs from the conserved cysteine through the conserved F or W. A D gene is named only where the DNA matches it firmly. Clone size, where shown, is once, few, many, or a class for clones that have expanded.

clone_size | d_call | j_call | v_call | cdr3_aa | cdr3_nt
NA | NA | TRBJ2-1 | TRBV25-1 | CASSETAGPYNEQFF | TGTGCCAGCAGTGAAACGGCGGGACCGTACAATGAGCAGTTCTTC
NA | NA | TRBJ1-1 | TRBV9 | CASSVSGSTEAFF | TGTGCCAGCAGCGTATCAGGGAGCACTGAAGCTTTCTTT
NA | NA | TRBJ2-5 | TRBV5-1 | CASSLISGQETQYF | TGCGCCAGCAGCTTGATCAGCGGACAAGAGACCCAGTACTTC
NA | NA | TRBJ1-2 | TRBV27 | CASSLSEGGDGYTF | TGTGCCAGCAGTTTATCGGAGGGGGGGGATGGCTACACCTTC
NA | NA | TRBJ2-2 | TRBV4-1 | CASSQGTENTGELFF | TGCGCCAGCAGCCAAGGGACGGAGAACACCGGGGAGCTGTTTTTT
NA | NA | TRBJ2-3 | TRBV12-1 | CASSFACRGRGTDTQYF | TGTGCCAGCAGCTTTGCCTGCCGAGGGAGAGGGACAGATACGCAGTATTTT
NA | TRBD2 | TRBJ2-7 | TRBV27 | CATHFGLAGDYEQYF | TGTGCCACGCACTTCGGACTAGCGGGGGACTACGAGCAGTACTTC
NA | NA | TRBJ2-7 | TRBV6-6 | CASIGSTYEQYF | TGTGCCAGCATCGGCTCGACCTACGAGCAGTACTTC
NA | NA | TRBJ2-7 | TRBV5-1 | CASSLGHDSYEQYF | TGCGCCAGCAGCCTCGGACACGACTCCTACGAGCAGTACTTC
NA | TRBD1 | TRBJ1-3 | TRBV30 | CAWRLSTPRDRSGNTIYF | TGTGCCTGGAGGCTGTCGACCCCCCGGGACAGGTCTGGAAACACCATATATTTT
NA | NA | TRBJ2-5 | TRBV5-5 | CASSPMVETQYF | TGTGCCAGCAGCCCCATGGTTGAGACCCAGTACTTC
once | NA | TRBJ2-1 | TRBV6-5 | CASSYLKVLDEQFF | TGTGCCAGCAGTTATTTGAAGGTGTTGGATGAGCAGTTCTTC
NA | NA | TRBJ2-7 | TRBV19 | CASSIKTYYEQYF | TGTGCCAGTAGTATTAAGACTTACTACGAGCAGTACTTC
NA | NA | TRBJ2-1 | TRBV5-4 | CASSLAVVNEQFF | TGTGCCAGCAGCTTGGCCGTAGTCAATGAGCAGTTCTTC
NA | TRBD2 | TRBJ2-1 | TRBV7-9 | CASSPPGGRAQNEQFF | TGTGCCAGCAGCCCCCCGGGCGGGAGGGCCCAGAATGAGCAGTTCTTC
NA | NA | TRBJ2-7 | TRBV4-2 | CASSQEGPGLSWYEQYF | TGTGCCAGCAGCCAAGAAGGCCCAGGGTTATCCTGGTACGAGCAGTACTTC
NA | NA | TRBJ2-7 | TRBV28 | CASSDPGGQGGFYEQYF | TGTGCCAGCAGCGACCCGGGTGGGCAGGGGGGTTTCTACGAGCAGTACTTC